What follows are 5 T cell receptor beta chains derived from one specimen sequenced in a study of blood T cells in healthy people across ages. The second PCR ran roughly 6 to 12 cycles with a sample-barcoded 5' primer and J-beta primers. MiXCR, applied by TCRdb to the 5' RACE reads, yields one record per CDR3 protein. In the table there are 700,000 or so distinct CDR3 sequences, approximately 40% of which are singletons. The sample comprised blood. These TCRs come from a man older than 75 in good health.

The chain joins TRBV4-3 to TRBJ1-2; D is undetermined. The CDR3 has 16 amino acids. With 0 bases removed from V and 3 bases from J, the gap between germline ends came to 14 bases. Germline CDR1 and CDR2: LGHNA and YSLEER. The CDR3 sequence is CASSQDTWTQYYGYTF. Here the CDR3 DNA reads TGCGCCAGCAGCCAAGATACTTGGACTCAGTACTATGGCTACACCTTC.

In DNA, the CDR3 is TGTGCCAGCAGGACGGCGGGGGGATTCACCGGGGAGCTGTTTTTT. Translation gives CASRTAGGFTGELFF. The chain links TRBV12-3 or TRBV12-4 to TRBJ2-2, with 8 nucleotides matching TRBD2. The CDR3 consists of 15 residues. With 6 bases clipped from V and 4 bases from J, the junction kept 7 bases outside the gene matches.

This clonotype was seen more than once but under ten times. This chain joins TRBV15 and TRBJ2-1; 8 bases map to TRBD1. There are 15 residues in the CDR3. V lost 5 bases to trimming and J lost 1 base; unmatched junction nucleotides: 4. Looked up from germline, CDR1 is LNHNV and CDR2 is YYDKDF (reference sequence). CDR3 DNA: TGTGCCACCAGCGTTCAGGGGGCATCCTACAATGAGCAGTTCTTC. Protein sequence: CATSVQGASYNEQFF. Full variable domain (remainder filled in from reference TRBV15 and TRBJ2-1): DAMVIQNPRYQVTQFGKPVTLSCSQTLNHNVMYWYQQKSSQAPKLLFHYYDKDFNNEADTPDNFQSRRPNTSFCFLDIRSPGLGDTAMYLCATSVQGASYNEQFFGPGTRLTVL.

The chain recombines TRBV4-2 with TRBJ1-2; 7 bases line up with TRBD1. V shed 5 bases, J shed 1 base, and the junction held 7 bases outside the gene matches. Germline CDR1 is LGHNA and CDR2 is YNFKEQ. The CDR3 runs to 15 residues. The CDR3 nucleotides are TGTGCCAGCAGCTATGAAGGGGGCCGTAACTATGGCTACACCTTC. As protein: CASSYEGGRNYGYTF.

This clonotype was counted only a few times. The chain employs TRBV6-1 and TRBJ1-2; D is perhaps TRBD1 (6 bases). The CDR3 loop spans 12 amino acids. With 7 bases removed from V and 4 bases from J, the gap between germline ends came to 10 bases. Germline loops: CDR1 MNHNS, CDR2 SASEGT. The CDR3 protein is CASNPGVYGYTF. The CDR3 coding sequence is TGTGCCAGCAATCCAGGGGTCTATGGCTACACCTTC.